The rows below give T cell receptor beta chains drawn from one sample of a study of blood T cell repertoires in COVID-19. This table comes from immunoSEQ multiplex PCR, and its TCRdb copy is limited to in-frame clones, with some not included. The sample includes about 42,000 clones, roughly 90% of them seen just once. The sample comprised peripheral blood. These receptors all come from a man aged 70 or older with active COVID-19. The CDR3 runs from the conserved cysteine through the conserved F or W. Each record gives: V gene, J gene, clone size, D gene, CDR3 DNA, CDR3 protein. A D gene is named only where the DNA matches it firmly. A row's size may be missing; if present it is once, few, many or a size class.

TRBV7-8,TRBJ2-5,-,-,TGTGCCAGCAGCTTAGAGCGTCAAGAGACCCAGTACTTC,CASSLERQETQYF
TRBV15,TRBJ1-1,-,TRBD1,TGTGCCACCAGCAGGAACAGGGGGGGGATGAACACTGAAGCTTTCTTT,CATSRNRGGMNTEAFF
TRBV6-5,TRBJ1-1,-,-,TGTGCCAGCAGTTCCCCAGGGAGGGGCACTGAAGCTTTCTTT,CASSSPGRGTEAFF
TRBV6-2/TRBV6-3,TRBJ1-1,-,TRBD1,TGTGCCAGCAGTTTCGGACAGGGGGTTCGGAACACTGAAGCTTTCTTT,CASSFGQGVRNTEAFF
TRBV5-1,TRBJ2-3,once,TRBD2,TGCGCCAGCAGCGCAGGTAGGACTAGCGGGACAGATACGCAGTATTTT,CASSAGRTSGTDTQYF
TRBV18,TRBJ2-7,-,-,TGTGCCAGCTCTCCCGGGGGAAGAAAGTACGAGCAGTACTTC,CASSPGGRKYEQYF
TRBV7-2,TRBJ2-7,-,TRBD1,TGTGCCAGCAGCTTCGGGACAGGGCTCTACGAGCAGTACTTC,CASSFGTGLYEQYF
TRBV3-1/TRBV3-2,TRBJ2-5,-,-,TGTGCCAGCCGACCGGGGGGCCCACAAGAGACCCAGTACTTC,CASRPGGPQETQYF
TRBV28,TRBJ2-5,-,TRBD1,TGTGCCATAAGACAGGGGGCTCTGGAGACCCAGTACTTC,CAIRQGALETQYF
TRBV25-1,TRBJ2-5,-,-,TGTGCCAGCAGTGAAATGAGGACGGGGTTTTTTCAAGAGACCCAGTACTTC,CASSEMRTGFFQETQYF
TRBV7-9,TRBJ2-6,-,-,TGTGCCAGCAGCTTAATGAGAGGGGCCAACGTCCTGACTTTC,CASSLMRGANVLTF
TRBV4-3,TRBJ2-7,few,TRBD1,TGCGCCAGCAGCCAACAAAGGACAGGGTCGTACGAGCAGTACTTC,CASSQQRTGSYEQYF
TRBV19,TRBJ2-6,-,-,TGTGCCAGTAGAGCGCTCTCTGGGGCCAACGTCCTGACTTTC,CASRALSGANVLTF
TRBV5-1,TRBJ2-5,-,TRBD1,TGCGCCAGCAGCGGGGGGCGGGACAGGCGCCAAGAGACCCAGTACTTC,CASSGGRDRRQETQYF
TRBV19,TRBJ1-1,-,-,TGTGCCAGTACAGACAGGAGAAGAGCTGAAGCTTTCTTT,CASTDRRRAEAFF
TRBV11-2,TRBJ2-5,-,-,TGTGCCAGCAGCATGGGACTTCAAGAGACCCAGTACTTC,CASSMGLQETQYF
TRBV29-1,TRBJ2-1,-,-,TGCAGCGTTGATGACTTTTACAATGAGCAGTTCTTC,CSVDDFYNEQFF
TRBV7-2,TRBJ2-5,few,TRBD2,TGTGCCAGCAGCTTAGTGGGGACTAGCGGGGCGGAGACCCAGTACTTC,CASSLVGTSGAETQYF
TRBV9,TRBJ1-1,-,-,TGTGCCAGCAGCGTAGTGAGTGGCACTGAAGCTTTCTTT,CASSVVSGTEAFF
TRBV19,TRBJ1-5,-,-,TGTGCCAGTAGTCTTTACAGGGAACCCAATCAGCCCCAGCATTTT,CASSLYREPNQPQHF
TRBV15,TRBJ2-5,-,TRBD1,TGTGCCACCAGCAGAGATCTGGGACAGCAAGAGACCCAGTACTTC,CATSRDLGQQETQYF
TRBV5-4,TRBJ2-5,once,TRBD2,TGTGCCAGCAGCTCGCCGGGAGGAGAGACCCAGTACTTC,CASSSPGGETQYF
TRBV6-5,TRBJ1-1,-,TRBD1,TGTGCCAGCAGGCCGGACAGGGGGGGTACTGAAGCTTTCTTT,CASRPDRGGTEAFF
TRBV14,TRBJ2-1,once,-,TGTGCCAGCAGCCAAGAGTGGGGGGTCAGCTCCTACAATGAGCAGTTCTTC,CASSQEWGVSSYNEQFF
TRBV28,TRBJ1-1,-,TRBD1,TGTGCCAGCAGAACGACAGGGACCGAACGCACTGAAGCTTTCTTT,CASRTTGTERTEAFF
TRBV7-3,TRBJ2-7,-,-,TGTGCCAGCAGCCCAAGGGTCGTCGTCGGGGAGGAGCAGTACTTC,CASSPRVVVGEEQYF
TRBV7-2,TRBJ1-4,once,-,TGTGCCAGCTCGCGGATCAGGGGTTTGGGGAAACTGTTTTTT,CASSRIRGLGKLFF
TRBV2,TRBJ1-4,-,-,TGTGCCAGCAGTGAATCCCGAGCAACTAATGAAAAACTGTTTTTT,CASSESRATNEKLFF
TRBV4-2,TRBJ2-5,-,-,TGTGCCAGCAGCCAAGATTGGTCCCGCCGGGAGACCCAGTACTTC,CASSQDWSRRETQYF
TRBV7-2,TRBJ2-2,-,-,TGTGCCAGCAGCCCCCGGTTCCTTAGAGCCAGGGAGAACACCGGGGAGCTGTTTTTT,CASSPRFLRARENTGELFF
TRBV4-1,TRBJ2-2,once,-,TGCGCCAGCAGCCCCCAATCAAGATGGGGGGTTTTTGCCCCAAACACCGGGGAGCTGTTTTTT,CASSPQSRWGVFAPNTGELFF
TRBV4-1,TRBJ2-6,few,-,TGCGCCAGCAGCCAAGAAAGGGGTGGGGCCAACGTCCTGACTTTC,CASSQERGGANVLTF
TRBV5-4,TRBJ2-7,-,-,TGTGCCAGCAGCTTGGAACTAAACTACGAGCAGTACTTC,CASSLELNYEQYF
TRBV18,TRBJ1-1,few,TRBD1,TGTGCCAGCTCACCACCGTTGGACAGGGTAGCCACTGAAGCTTTCTTT,CASSPPLDRVATEAFF
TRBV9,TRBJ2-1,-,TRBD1,TGTGCCAGCAGCCGTGGGACAGGGGGCTCTAATGAGCAGTTCTTC,CASSRGTGGSNEQFF
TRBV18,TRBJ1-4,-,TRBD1,TGTGCCAGCTCACCAAGCGGAGCCGATCGACAGGGCGGAAAACTGTTTTTT,CASSPSGADRQGGKLFF
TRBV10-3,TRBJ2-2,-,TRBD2,TGTGCCATCAGACTAGCGGGAACCGACACCGGGGAGCTGTTTTTT,CAIRLAGTDTGELFF
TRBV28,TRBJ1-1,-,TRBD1,TGTGCCAGCAGTTTCGGACCGGGACAGGGGAACACTGAAGCTTTCTTT,CASSFGPGQGNTEAFF
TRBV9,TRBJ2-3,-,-,TGTGCCAGCAGCGTAGAAGGGGCGATCAGGGCAGATACGCAGTATTTT,CASSVEGAIRADTQYF
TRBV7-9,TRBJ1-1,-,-,TGTGCCAGCAGCTTATTAGGGGTGGAGGCTTTCTTT,CASSLLGVEAFF